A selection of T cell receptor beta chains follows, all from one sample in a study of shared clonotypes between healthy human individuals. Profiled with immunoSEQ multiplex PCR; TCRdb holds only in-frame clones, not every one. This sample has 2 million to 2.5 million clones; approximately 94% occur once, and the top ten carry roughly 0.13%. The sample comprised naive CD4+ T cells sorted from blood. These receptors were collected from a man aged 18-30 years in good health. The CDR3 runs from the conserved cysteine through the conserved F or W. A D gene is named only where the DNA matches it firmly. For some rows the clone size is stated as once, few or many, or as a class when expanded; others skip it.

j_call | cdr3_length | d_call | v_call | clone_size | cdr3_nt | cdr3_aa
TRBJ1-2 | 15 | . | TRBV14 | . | TGTGCCAGCAGCCAAGGATTCTCAGCTAACTATGGCTACACCTTC | CASSQGFSANYGYTF
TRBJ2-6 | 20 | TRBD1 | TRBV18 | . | TGTGCCAGCTCACCTCCCTCCGGGACAGGGGGCCCCCCTGGGGCCAACGTCCTGACTTTC | CASSPPSGTGGPPGANVLTF
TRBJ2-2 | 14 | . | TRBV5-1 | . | TGCGCCAGCAGCTTGGTCGTGAACACCGGGGAGCTGTTTTTT | CASSLVVNTGELFF
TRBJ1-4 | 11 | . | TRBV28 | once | TGTGCAGGGCCAACTAATGAAAAACTGTTTTTT | CAGPTNEKLFF
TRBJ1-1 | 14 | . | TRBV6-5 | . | TGTGCCAGCAGCAGCAATGGGGCGAACACTGAAGCTTTCTTT | CASSSNGANTEAFF
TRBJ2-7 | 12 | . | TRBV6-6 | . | TGTGCCAGCAGAGAGGGACTTTACGAGCAGTACTTC | CASREGLYEQYF
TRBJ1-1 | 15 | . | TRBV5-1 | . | TGCGCCAGCAGCATATTAACAGGGCAGAACACTGAAGCTTTCTTT | CASSILTGQNTEAFF
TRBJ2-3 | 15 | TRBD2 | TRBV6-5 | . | TGTGCCAGCCGGGGGGGGGCTTTAGGCACAGATACGCAGTATTTT | CASRGGALGTDTQYF
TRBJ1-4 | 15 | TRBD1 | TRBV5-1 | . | TGCGCCAGCAGCTTGCTGGGACAGGGTAATGAAAAACTGTTTTTT | CASSLLGQGNEKLFF
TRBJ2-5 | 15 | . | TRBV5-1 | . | TGCGCCAGCAGCTTAGAAGACAGGTCGGGAGAGACCCAGTACTTC | CASSLEDRSGETQYF
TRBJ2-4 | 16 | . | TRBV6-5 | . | TGTGCCAGCAGTTACGGGCGGGGTTTGGGCAAAAACATTCAGTACTTC | CASSYGRGLGKNIQYF
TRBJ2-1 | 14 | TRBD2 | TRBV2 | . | TGTGCCAGCAAGGGACTAGCGGGCATGAATGAGCAGTTCTTC | CASKGLAGMNEQFF
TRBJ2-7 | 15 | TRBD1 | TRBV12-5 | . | TGTGCTAGTGCCCCCGGACAGGGACCGTCGCGGGAGCAGTACTTC | CASAPGQGPSREQYF
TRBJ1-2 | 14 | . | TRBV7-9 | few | TGTGCCAGCAGCCTTATGGAGACAACCGGCGACTACACCTTC | CASSLMETTGDYTF
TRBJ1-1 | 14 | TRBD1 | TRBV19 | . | TGTGCCAGTAGTATAGCTCAGGGGGTGGCCGAAGCTTTCTTT | CASSIAQGVAEAFF